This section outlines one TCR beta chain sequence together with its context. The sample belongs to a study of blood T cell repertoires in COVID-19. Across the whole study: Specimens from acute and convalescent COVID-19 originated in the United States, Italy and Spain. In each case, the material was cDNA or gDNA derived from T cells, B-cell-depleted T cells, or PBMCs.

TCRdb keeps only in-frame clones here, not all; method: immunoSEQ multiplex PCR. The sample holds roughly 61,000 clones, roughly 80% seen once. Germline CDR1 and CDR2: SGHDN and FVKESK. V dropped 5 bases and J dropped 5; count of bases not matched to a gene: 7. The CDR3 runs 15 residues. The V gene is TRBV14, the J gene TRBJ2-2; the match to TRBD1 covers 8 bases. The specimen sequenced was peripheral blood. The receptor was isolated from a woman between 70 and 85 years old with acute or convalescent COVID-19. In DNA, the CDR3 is TGTGCCAGCAGCTTCAGGGGGCTGGCGACCGGGGAGCTGTTTTTT. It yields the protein CASSFRGLATGELFF.